This T cell receptor beta chain stems from a study of blood T cell repertoires in COVID-19. V was trimmed by 4 bases and J by 0 bases, leaving 16 bases between them. This CDR3 spans 16 amino acids. Germline CDR1 is SGHVS and CDR2 is FQNEAQ. Under the authors' procedure: Reference gene primer amplification in the assay estimated nucleated cell counts. The data were produced by immunoSEQ multiplex PCR, yet TCRdb's version contains in-frame clones alone and is incomplete. The DNA was the basis for D and trimming; V, J and clone size are from that table. The sample includes more than 200,000 clones, approximately 86% of them seen just once.

The chain employs TRBV7-8 and TRBJ2-7; perhaps TRBD2 as D (6 bases). Sequences were obtained from peripheral blood. The receptor was isolated from a woman between 50 and 59 years old with COVID-19, enrolled during active disease. The CDR3 here is CASSWGLSLISYEQYF. In DNA form, the CDR3 reads TGTGCCAGCAGCTGGGGACTCTCTCTAATCTCCTACGAGCAGTACTTC. The whole variable domain, filled in from reference TRBV7-8 and TRBJ2-7, reads GAGVSQSPRYKVAKRGQDVALRCDPISGHVSLFWYQQALGQGPEFLTYFQNEAQLDKSGLPSDRFFAERPEGSVSTLKIQRTQQEDSAVYLCASSWGLSLISYEQYFGPGTRLTVT.